The rows below give T cell receptor beta chains drawn from one sample of a study of T-cell reconstitution after alpha-beta-depleted transplantation in children. TCRdb independently ran MiXCR on the PCR reads; one entry per CDR3 protein. Of 780,000 or so distinct CDR3 sequences in the sample, under 20% were seen once. Sequencing was performed on PBMCs, mostly from graft donor cells, taken 360 days after TCRalphabeta/CD19-depleted stem cell transplant. The receptors come from a male patient younger than 18 who had a stem cell transplant for acute lymphoblastic leukemia, so the T cells may come from the graft donor. Both conserved end residues are part of each CDR3. A D gene is named only where the DNA matches it firmly. A clone size is listed for some rows: how often the clone was seen (once, few, many), or a class if it is expanded.

CDR3 protein | CDR3 DNA | D gene | J gene | V gene | clone size
CASSRDRVATEAFF | TGTGCCAGCAGTCGGGACAGGGTTGCCACTGAAGCTTTCTTT | TRBD1 | TRBJ1-1 | TRBV6-5 | .
CASSSGGMYEQYF | TGTGCCAGCAGTTCCGGGGGTATGTACGAGCAGTACTTC | . | TRBJ2-7 | TRBV12-3/TRBV12-4 | .
CASRFGTYEQYF | TGTGCCAGCAGGTTCGGGACCTACGAGCAGTACTTC | . | TRBJ2-7 | TRBV25-1 | few
CASSGYQASGYNEQFF | TGTGCCAGTAGTGGGTACCAGGCTAGCGGATACAATGAGCAGTTCTTC | TRBD2 | TRBJ2-1 | TRBV19 | few
CASRQDSNEQFF | TGTGCCAGCAGACAGGATTCCAATGAGCAGTTCTTC | . | TRBJ2-1 | TRBV25-1 | once
CASSLGPGQGGRGETQYF | TGCGCCAGCAGCTTGGGTCCGGGACAGGGGGGAAGAGGAGAGACCCAGTACTTC | TRBD1 | TRBJ2-5 | TRBV5-1 | many
CASSLERAGISYEQYF | TGTGCCAGCAGCTTAGAACGAGCGGGAATCTCCTACGAGCAGTACTTC | TRBD2 | TRBJ2-7 | TRBV7-9 | .
CASSLLAGPGDTQYF | TGCGCCAGCAGCCTACTTGCGGGCCCGGGAGATACGCAGTATTTT | . | TRBJ2-3 | TRBV5-1 | .
CASSARTGQVDIQYF | TGTGCCAGCAGTGCCCGGACAGGGCAGGTCGACATTCAGTACTTC | TRBD1 | TRBJ2-4 | TRBV27 | .
CASSPHRGPNNEQFF | TGTGCCAGCAGCCCACACCGAGGACCAAACAATGAGCAGTTCTTC | . | TRBJ2-1 | TRBV11-3 | few
CASSFGLADAPDTQYF | TGTGCCAGCAGCTTCGGACTAGCGGATGCCCCAGATACGCAGTATTTT | TRBD2 | TRBJ2-3 | TRBV7-7 | few
CASSPPDPRLYEQYF | TGCGCCAGCAGCCCACCGGACCCCCGGCTCTACGAGCAGTACTTC | . | TRBJ2-7 | TRBV5-1 | few
CASVLGTPLLHGELFF | TGTGCCAGCGTACTAGGGACCCCGCTTTTGCACGGGGAGCTGTTTTTT | . | TRBJ2-2 | TRBV11-2 | few
CASSPRVLGYGYTF | TGTGCCAGCAGTCCCAGGGTGTTGGGCTATGGCTACACCTTC | . | TRBJ1-2 | TRBV12-3/TRBV12-4 | .
CASSLSPGNYGYTF | TGTGCCAGCAGTTTATCGCCAGGGAACTATGGCTACACCTTC | . | TRBJ1-2 | TRBV28 | few
CSANPIDETYNEQFF | TGCAGTGCTAATCCCATCGATGAGACCTACAATGAGCAGTTCTTC | . | TRBJ2-1 | TRBV20-1 | .
CASSLGSYRRSSYNEQFF | TGTGCCAGCAGCTTAGGCTCGTATCGGCGGAGCTCCTACAATGAGCAGTTCTTC | . | TRBJ2-1 | TRBV7-6 | few
CSGRDYIGNYNEQFF | TGCAGTGGCCGGGACTACATCGGGAACTACAATGAGCAGTTCTTC | TRBD2 | TRBJ2-1 | TRBV20-1 | few
CASSVSQGAYEQYF | TGCGCCAGCAGCGTGTCCCAAGGAGCCTACGAGCAGTACTTC | . | TRBJ2-7 | TRBV5-1 | once
CATRPDREGRLTGELFF | TGTGCCACCAGACCGGACAGGGAAGGAAGGCTCACCGGGGAGCTGTTTTTT | TRBD1 | TRBJ2-2 | TRBV24-1 | .
CASSLRATSGRLAKNIQYF | TGCGCCAGCAGCTTGAGGGCCACTAGCGGGAGGCTAGCCAAAAACATTCAGTACTTC | TRBD2 | TRBJ2-4 | TRBV5-1 | few
CSATGPTASYEQYF | TGCAGTGCGACGGGACCCACGGCCTCCTACGAGCAGTACTTC | . | TRBJ2-7 | TRBV20-1 | many
CSASEGAGELFF | TGCAGTGCTAGCGAGGGGGCCGGGGAGCTGTTTTTT | . | TRBJ2-2 | TRBV20-1 | .
CASRLELTSSGRNEQFF | TGCGCCAGCAGGTTGGAACTCACTAGTTCAGGTCGTAATGAGCAGTTCTTC | . | TRBJ2-1 | TRBV5-1 | many
CASSFSFGTGELFF | TGTGCCAGCAGTTTTAGTTTCGGCACCGGGGAGCTGTTTTTT | . | TRBJ2-2 | TRBV7-3 | .
CSVRRTGRSYEQYF | TGCAGCGTTAGGCGGACAGGGCGCTCCTACGAGCAGTACTTC | TRBD1 | TRBJ2-7 | TRBV29-1 | .
CASSNLRRGGSGIKSYNEQFF | TGTGCCAGCAGCAATCTCCGTCGGGGCGGTAGCGGGATAAAGTCCTACAATGAGCAGTTCTTC | . | TRBJ2-1 | TRBV21-1 | .
CSAPTSGGTDTQYF | TGCAGCGCCCCGACTAGCGGGGGCACAGATACGCAGTATTTT | TRBD2 | TRBJ2-3 | TRBV29-1 | many
CASSFRLLGASSYEQYF | TGCGCCAGCAGCTTCCGTCTCCTGGGGGCCTCCTCCTACGAGCAGTACTTC | . | TRBJ2-7 | TRBV5-1 | .
CASSGRLAGGGAYNEQFF | TGTGCCAGCAGTGGGAGACTAGCGGGAGGAGGGGCCTACAATGAGCAGTTCTTC | TRBD2 | TRBJ2-1 | TRBV27 | few
CATSGPNQPQHF | TGTGCCACCAGTGGGCCCAATCAGCCCCAGCATTTT | . | TRBJ1-5 | TRBV24-1 | many
CASSQREDTIYF | TGTGCCAGCAGCCAGAGGGAGGACACCATATATTTT | . | TRBJ1-3 | TRBV7-8 | few
CASSMRSKNTGELFF | TGTGCCAGTAGTATGCGGAGCAAGAACACCGGGGAGCTGTTTTTT | . | TRBJ2-2 | TRBV19 | .
CASSYSLRDSSYEQYF | TGTGCCAGCAGCTACTCCCTTCGGGACAGCTCCTACGAGCAGTACTTC | TRBD1 | TRBJ2-7 | TRBV7-9 | .
CSARGAKADTQYF | TGCAGCGCTCGGGGAGCCAAGGCAGATACGCAGTATTTT | . | TRBJ2-3 | TRBV29-1 | few
CASSLTSGRETQYF | TGTGCCAGCAGTTTGACTAGCGGGAGGGAGACCCAGTACTTC | TRBD2 | TRBJ2-5 | TRBV12-3/TRBV12-4 | many
CASSLAGVPYEQYF | TGTGCCAGCAGTTTAGCGGGAGTTCCCTACGAGCAGTACTTC | . | TRBJ2-7 | TRBV12-3/TRBV12-4 | many
CASSQLGLAGPYEQYF | TGTGCCAGCAGCCAATTGGGACTAGCGGGCCCCTACGAGCAGTACTTC | TRBD2 | TRBJ2-7 | TRBV3-1 | once
CSARVPGLAVAYYTQYF | TGCAGTGCTAGAGTTCCGGGACTAGCGGTCGCCTACTATACGCAGTATTTT | TRBD2 | TRBJ2-3 | TRBV20-1 | .
CARPGVGANVLTF | TGTGCTCGACCGGGGGTTGGGGCCAACGTCCTGACTTTC | . | TRBJ2-6 | TRBV2 | .
CASSQGDPLYGYTF | TGCGCCAGCAGCCAAGGGGACCCACTATATGGCTACACCTTC | . | TRBJ1-2 | TRBV4-1 | few
CASSLSRLAGVGELFF | TGTGCCAGCAGTTTATCGAGACTAGCGGGAGTCGGGGAGCTGTTTTTT | TRBD2 | TRBJ2-2 | TRBV27 | .
CASSLGTSGKNEQYF | TGTGCCAGCAGTCTAGGGACTAGCGGGAAGAACGAGCAGTACTTC | TRBD2 | TRBJ2-7 | TRBV27 | few
CAWSVSRTTWTGPGNTIYF | TGTGCCTGGAGTGTAAGCCGCACGACCTGGACAGGGCCTGGAAACACCATATATTTT | TRBD1 | TRBJ1-3 | TRBV30 | .
CASGFTSTDTQYF | TGTGCCAGCGGATTTACAAGCACAGATACGCAGTATTTT | . | TRBJ2-3 | TRBV25-1 | few
CASSPGLLAPLAKNIQYF | TGTGCCAGCAGTCCGGGACTTTTAGCGCCTTTAGCCAAAAACATTCAGTACTTC | . | TRBJ2-4 | TRBV12-3/TRBV12-4 | few
CASSLRRGSNQPQHF | TGTGCCAGCAGTTTACGGCGGGGCAGCAATCAGCCCCAGCATTTT | . | TRBJ1-5 | TRBV27 | few
CCARDLAGGPRYNEQFF | TGCTGTGCTAGAGATCTAGCGGGAGGGCCGCGGTACAATGAGCAGTTCTTC | TRBD2 | TRBJ2-1 | TRBV20-1 | few
CSASRDFELFF | TGCAGCGCGTCGCGGGACTTTGAGCTGTTTTTT | . | TRBJ2-2 | TRBV20-1 | few
CASSFQTSGSPGELFF | TGCGCCAGCAGCTTCCAGACTAGCGGGAGTCCCGGGGAGCTGTTTTTT | TRBD2 | TRBJ2-2 | TRBV5-1 | .
CASSQDEWLAGYEQYF | TGCGCCAGCAGCCAAGATGAATGGCTAGCTGGGTACGAGCAGTACTTC | . | TRBJ2-7 | TRBV4-1 | few
CASSPFAGGYTF | TGTGCCAGCAGCCCTTTCGCCGGTGGCTACACCTTC | . | TRBJ1-2 | TRBV7-9 | few
CASSLDELAVSTDTQYF | TGTGCCAGCAGCTTAGATGAACTAGCGGTTAGCACAGATACGCAGTATTTT | TRBD2 | TRBJ2-3 | TRBV11-2 | .
CASRSGGPISGANVLTF | TGTGCCAGCAGGTCCGGGGGACCCATCTCTGGGGCCAACGTCCTGACTTTC | . | TRBJ2-6 | TRBV28 | few
CASSWRLRFFQGGQETQYF | TGTGCCAGCAGCTGGCGCCTTCGGTTCTTCCAAGGGGGTCAAGAGACCCAGTACTTC | . | TRBJ2-5 | TRBV5-4 | few